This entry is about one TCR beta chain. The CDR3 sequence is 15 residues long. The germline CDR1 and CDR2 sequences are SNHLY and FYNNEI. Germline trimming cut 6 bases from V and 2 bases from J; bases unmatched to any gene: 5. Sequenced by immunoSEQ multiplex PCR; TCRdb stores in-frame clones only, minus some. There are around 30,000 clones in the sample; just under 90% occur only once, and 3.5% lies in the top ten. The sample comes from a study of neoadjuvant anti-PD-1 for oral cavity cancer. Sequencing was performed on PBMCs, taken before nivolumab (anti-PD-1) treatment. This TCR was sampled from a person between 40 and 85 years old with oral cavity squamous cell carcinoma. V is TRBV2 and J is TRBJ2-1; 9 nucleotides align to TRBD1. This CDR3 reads CASRPRTGAYNEQFF. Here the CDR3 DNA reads TGTGCCAGCAGACCTAGGACAGGGGCCTACAATGAGCAGTTCTTC. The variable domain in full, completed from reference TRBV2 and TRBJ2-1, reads EPEVTQTPSHQVTQMGQEVILRCVPISNHLYFYWYRQILGQKVEFLVSFYNNEISEKSEIFDDQFSVERPDGSNFTLKIRSTKLEDSAMYFCASRPRTGAYNEQFFGPGTRLTVL.